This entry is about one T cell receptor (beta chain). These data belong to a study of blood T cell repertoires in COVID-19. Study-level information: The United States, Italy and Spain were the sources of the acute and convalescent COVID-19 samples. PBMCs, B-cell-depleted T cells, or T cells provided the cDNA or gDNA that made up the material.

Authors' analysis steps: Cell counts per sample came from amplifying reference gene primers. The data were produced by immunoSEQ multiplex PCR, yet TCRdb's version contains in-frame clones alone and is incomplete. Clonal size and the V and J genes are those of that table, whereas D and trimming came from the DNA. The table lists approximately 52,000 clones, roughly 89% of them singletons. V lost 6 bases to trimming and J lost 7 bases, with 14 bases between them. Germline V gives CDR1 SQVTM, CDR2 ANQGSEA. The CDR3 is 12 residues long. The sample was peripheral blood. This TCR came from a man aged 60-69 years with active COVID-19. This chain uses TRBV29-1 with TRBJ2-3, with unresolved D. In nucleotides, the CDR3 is TGCAGCGTCAATCCAGAAGACTATACGCAGTATTTT. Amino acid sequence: CSVNPEDYTQYF.